A single sample gave rise to the 9 T cell receptor beta chains below, sequenced in a study of blood T cell repertoires in COVID-19. Libraries were prepared by immunoSEQ multiplex PCR; TCRdb keeps only in-frame clonotypes and omits some of them. The table has under 250,000 clones, 75% to 85% seen once. The sequenced sample consisted of PBMCs or T cells enriched from blood (not recorded which). These receptors originate from a woman aged 45-59 years with acute COVID-19.

V and J are TRBV7-3 and TRBJ2-5; possible D gene TRBD2, 5 bases. V lost 5 bases and J 0 bases, leaving 7 bases between the germline ends. Germline V gene sequence: CDR1 SGHTA, CDR2 FQGTGA. The CDR3 spans 13 residues. DNA of the CDR3: TGTGCCAGCAGCATGGAGGACCAAGAGACCCAGTACTTC. It encodes CASSMEDQETQYF.

The genes are TRBV29-1 and TRBJ2-1, with D perhaps TRBD1 (6 bases). Trimming removed 3 bases at V and 9 bases at J, with 15 bases between. Germline V lookup: CDR1 SQVTM, CDR2 ANQGSEA. The CDR3 is 13 residues long. CDR3 DNA sequence: TGCAGCGTTGAGGGTACAGGGTCCTCTGAGCAGTTCTTC. Protein: CSVEGTGSSEQFF.

Written as DNA, the CDR3 is TGTGCCAGCAGCTTAGACGGCGGCCACTCCTACGAGCAGTACTTC. Translated, it gives CASSLDGGHSYEQYF. The chain couples TRBV11-2 to TRBJ2-7; D gene ambiguous. Trimming took off 0 bases at V and 0 bases at J, with 9 bases between the two ends. The CDR3 consists of 15 residues. The germline CDR1 and CDR2 sequences are SGHAT and FQNNGV.

The V gene is TRBV3-1 (or the pseudogene TRBV3-2), the J gene TRBJ1-5; no reliable D call. The V gene's germline CDR1 is LGHDT and CDR2 YNNKEL (reference sequence). The ends were cut back, 3 bases at V and 5 bases at J, with 8 bases in the middle. This CDR3 region has 13 residues. CDR3 region: CASSQNLDQPQHF. CDR3 bases: TGTGCCAGCAGCCAGAACTTGGATCAGCCCCAGCATTTT.

This clone has only a few counts. V gene TRBV18 combines with J gene TRBJ1-1; tentative D call: TRBD1 (5 bases). Germline assignment: CDR1 KGHSH and CDR2 LQKENI. This CDR3 has 11 amino acids. V shed 9 bases and J shed 6 bases, with 11 bases lying between them. CDR3 coding DNA: TGTGCCAGTCGCGGGGGGGCTGAAGCTTTCTTT. Amino acids: CASRGGAEAFF.

The rearrangement links TRBV9 to TRBJ1-4; TRBD1 is a possible D gene (5 bases). Between the trimmed V and J ends, which lost 1 base and 8 bases, there was a span of 18 bases. This CDR3 comprises 16 residues. The germline gives CDR1 SGDLS, CDR2 YYNGEE. The CDR3 coding sequence is TGTGCCAGCAGCGTATTAAGCGGGGCGCATAGGGAAAAACTGTTTTTT. Translating gives CASSVLSGAHREKLFF.

This clone was found once. The chain employs TRBV6-5 and TRBJ1-2; 8 bases are a match to TRBD1. V was pared by 4 bases and J by 3 bases, with 4 bases of the junction left unmatched. This CDR3 is 14 amino acids long. CDR1 is MNHEY, CDR2 SVGAGI, per germline. This chain's CDR3 is CASSWTGLYYGYTF. The CDR3 nucleotides read TGTGCCAGCAGTTGGACAGGGTTGTACTATGGCTACACCTTC.

The J gene is TRBJ2-3, the V gene TRBV30; possible D gene TRBD1, 5 bases. This CDR3 comprises 15 residues. Trimming took 3 bases from V and 0 from J, leaving 13 bases between them. CDR1 is GTSNPN and CDR2 is SVGIG in the germline V gene (reference sequence). CDR3 region: CAWRRRTSSTDTQYF. As DNA, the CDR3 is TGTGCCTGGAGGCGCAGGACATCTAGCACAGATACGCAGTATTTT.

The rearrangement links TRBV6-5 to TRBJ1-4; D is unclear. Germline V gene lookup returns CDR1 MNHEY and CDR2 SVGAGI. V shed 0 bases and J shed 8 bases, with 13 bases lying between them. This CDR3 comprises 15 residues. The CDR3 region has the DNA TGTGCCAGCAGTTACTCGTTGCAGTTGGAGGAAAAACTGTTTTTT. Translating it yields CASSYSLQLEEKLFF.